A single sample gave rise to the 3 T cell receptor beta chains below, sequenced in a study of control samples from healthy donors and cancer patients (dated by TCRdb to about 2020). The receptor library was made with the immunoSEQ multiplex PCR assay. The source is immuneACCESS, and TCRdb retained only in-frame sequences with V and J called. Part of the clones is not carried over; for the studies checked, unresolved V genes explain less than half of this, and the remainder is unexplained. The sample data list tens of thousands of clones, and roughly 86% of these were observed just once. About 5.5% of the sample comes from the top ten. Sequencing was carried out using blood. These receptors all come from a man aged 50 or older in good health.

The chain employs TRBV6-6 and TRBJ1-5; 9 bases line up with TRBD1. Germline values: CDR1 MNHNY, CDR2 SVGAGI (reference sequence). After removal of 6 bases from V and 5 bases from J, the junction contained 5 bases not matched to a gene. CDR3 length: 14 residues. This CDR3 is CASRTRTGDQPQHF. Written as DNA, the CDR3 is TGTGCCAGCAGGACAAGGACAGGGGATCAGCCCCAGCATTTT.

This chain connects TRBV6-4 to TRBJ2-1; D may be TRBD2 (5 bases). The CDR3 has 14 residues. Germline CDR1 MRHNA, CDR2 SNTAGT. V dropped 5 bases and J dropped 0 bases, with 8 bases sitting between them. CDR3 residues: CASSFGGSYNEQFF. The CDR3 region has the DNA TGTGCCAGCAGTTTCGGAGGCTCCTACAATGAGCAGTTCTTC.

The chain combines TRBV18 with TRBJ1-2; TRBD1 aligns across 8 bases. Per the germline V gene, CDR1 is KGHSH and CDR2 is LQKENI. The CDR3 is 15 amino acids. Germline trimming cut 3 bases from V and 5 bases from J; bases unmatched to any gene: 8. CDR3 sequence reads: CASSPDQGARYGYTF. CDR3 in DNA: TGTGCCAGCTCACCGGACCAGGGGGCGCGATATGGCTACACCTTC.